This is a list of T cell receptor beta chains from one sample in a study of T cells in Graves' hyperthyroidism and ophthalmopathy. TCRdb re-analysed the multiplex PCR reads in MiXCR, keeping a single row per CDR3 protein. This sample has some 500,000 distinct CDR3 sequences, with around 15% found just once. The sequencing input was blood. These receptor sequences come from a young woman with Graves' hyperthyroidism. CDR3s leave out the opening cysteine and the closing phenylalanine or tryptophan. D genes are given only for firm matches.

j_call	v_call	d_call	cdr3_aa
TRBJ2-5	TRBV30	TRBD2	AWSRGRVGETQY
TRBJ1-1	TRBV15	-	ATSRGAGYTEAF
TRBJ1-1	TRBV11-2	-	ASSLDLGHLNTEAF
TRBJ2-2	TRBV5-4	-	ASSLARGGVNTGELF
TRBJ1-1	TRBV11-3	-	ASSSLEVPNTEAF
TRBJ2-7	TRBV5-1	TRBD2	ASSLDPSGRLEQY
TRBJ1-5	TRBV2	-	ASRHLNQPQH
TRBJ2-1	TRBV6-1	-	ASSEVWAGSEQF
TRBJ2-7	TRBV15	-	ATSENLLAEQY
TRBJ2-2	TRBV11-2	TRBD2	ASSYRLAGDTGELF
TRBJ2-1	TRBV2	TRBD1	ASSEDRGYNEQF
TRBJ2-5	TRBV4-2	-	ASSQDRREGTQY
TRBJ2-5	TRBV6-1	-	ASSDGGGGLLETQY
TRBJ1-3	TRBV19	-	PSSIATEGNTIY
TRBJ1-5	TRBV19	-	ATRDFDRNFGQPQH
TRBJ2-7	TRBV7-6	-	ASSFPAYSSYEQY
TRBJ2-3	TRBV11-1	-	ASSFWSDTQY
TRBJ1-1	TRBV10-2	-	ASSNGIEAF
TRBJ2-7	TRBV7-9	-	ASSRGGGGVGEQY
TRBJ2-1	TRBV7-7	TRBD2	ASSLEASGRTSYNEQF
TRBJ2-1	TRBV4-2	-	ASSHPGGEQF
TRBJ1-5	TRBV7-8	TRBD1	ASSHSGTGGGQPQH
TRBJ1-1	TRBV28	-	ATLRWRAEAF
TRBJ2-7	TRBV6-1	TRBD1	ASSYGGQGIDEQY
TRBJ2-3	TRBV2	TRBD1	ASRLTTGGITDTQY
TRBJ2-7	TRBV6-1	TRBD2	ASNLLAGGPSGGYEQY
TRBJ2-3	TRBV20-1	-	SASVLASNTQY
TRBJ1-1	TRBV9	-	ASSAQATGEAF
TRBJ2-7	TRBV19	-	ASSSTGAYEQY
TRBJ2-5	TRBV7-3	TRBD2	ASSPGLGLADQETQY
TRBJ2-3	TRBV12-3/TRBV12-4	-	ASRNPTDTQY
TRBJ2-3	TRBV7-2	-	ASSFGGGDQRTDTQY
TRBJ1-2	TRBV18	-	ASSEAGEPGANYGYT
TRBJ1-1	TRBV30	-	AWSLGGHEAF
TRBJ2-7	TRBV4-1	TRBD2	ASSQRGTSDTYEQY
TRBJ2-7	TRBV7-2	-	ASSSGVSYEQY
TRBJ1-2	TRBV20-1	TRBD1	SAASDRVNYGYT
TRBJ1-1	TRBV6-1	TRBD1	ASSAKGQGGEAF
TRBJ1-4	TRBV2	TRBD1	ASFGGQGVGKLF
TRBJ1-6	TRBV4-1	-	ASSLQGGENSPLH
TRBJ2-1	TRBV29-1	TRBD1	SVDAAQGAYNEQF
TRBJ2-3	TRBV20-1	TRBD2	SARIAGGGYTQY
TRBJ2-4	TRBV11-2	-	ASSLRPRNIQY
TRBJ1-1	TRBV11-3	-	ASSSTGRSTEAF
TRBJ1-1	TRBV10-3	-	AISPRQQQNTEAF
TRBJ2-3	TRBV2	-	ASSETVGRAPTDTQY
TRBJ2-3	TRBV20-1	-	SAKRGRRARTDTQY
TRBJ1-5	TRBV6-1	-	ASRPAGFNSNQPQH
TRBJ2-1	TRBV12-3/TRBV12-4	-	ASSLGQLAVSSEQF
TRBJ2-5	TRBV20-1	TRBD2	SARDRSSGRWETQY
TRBJ2-2	TRBV2	TRBD2	ASSGSNTGELF
TRBJ2-5	TRBV19	TRBD2	ASSSASGEETQY
TRBJ2-3	TRBV20-1	TRBD1	STAGQGTDTQY